This T cell receptor beta chain came from a study of somatic mutations in cytotoxic T cells in rheumatoid arthritis. Looking at the study overall: Immediately following diagnosis and ahead of any treatment, patient blood (approximately 33 ml EDTA) was drawn.

Germline V CDR1 and CDR2: SGHAT, FQNNGV. V shed 0 bases and J shed 8 bases, with 14 bases lying between them. The CDR3 extends over 15 amino acids. Overall study results and limits: The targets (antigens) of the expanded CD8+ clones were not known. A single CD8+ clone exceeded 20% of CD8+ cells in 8 of 65 patients.

Per the original methods: Matching published virus-specific TCRB sequences was rare for patient CD8+ clones that were larger than 1%. Clones were read by immunoSEQ multiplex PCR, and TCRdb kept only the in-frame ones, dropping some. The DNA was the basis for D and trimming; V, J and clone size are from that table. The sample records roughly 15,000 clones, roughly 80% being singletons. Comments on this clone: Its antigen is currently unknown.

The clonotype was recovered from an adult with rheumatoid arthritis. The rearrangement uses TRBV11-2 and TRBJ2-1; a weak D match, TRBD2 (5 bases). The source material was CD8+ T cells sorted from blood. The CDR3 spells CASSLDVGAAHEQFF. The CDR3 DNA reads as TGTGCCAGCAGCTTAGATGTGGGAGCGGCTCATGAGCAGTTCTTC.